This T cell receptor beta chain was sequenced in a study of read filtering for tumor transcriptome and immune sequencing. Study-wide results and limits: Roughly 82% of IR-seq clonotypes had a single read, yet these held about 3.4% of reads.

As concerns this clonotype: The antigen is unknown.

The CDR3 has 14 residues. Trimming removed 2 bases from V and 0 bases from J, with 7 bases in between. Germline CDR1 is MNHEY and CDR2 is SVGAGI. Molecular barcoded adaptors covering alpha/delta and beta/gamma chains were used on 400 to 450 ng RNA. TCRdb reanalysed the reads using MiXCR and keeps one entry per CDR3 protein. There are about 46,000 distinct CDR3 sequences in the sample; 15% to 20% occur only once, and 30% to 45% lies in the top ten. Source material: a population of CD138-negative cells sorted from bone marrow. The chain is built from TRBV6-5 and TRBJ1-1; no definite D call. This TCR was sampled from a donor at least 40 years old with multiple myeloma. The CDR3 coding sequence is TGTGCCAGCAGTTACACGAATCTGAACACTGAAGCTTTCTTT. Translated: CASSYTNLNTEAFF.